These 7 T cell receptor beta chains came from one sample sequenced in a study of beta chain features in type 1 diabetes. TCRB transcripts that were expressed got sequenced, as all of the isolated RNA had been reverse transcribed. Clones were read by immunoSEQ multiplex PCR, and TCRdb kept only the in-frame ones, dropping some. This table has about 150,000 clones, approximately 9.1% appearing once. Sequencing was carried out using central memory CD4+ T cells from blood. The source of these receptors is a woman aged 18-29 years in good health.

This clone has just a few counts. The gene calls are TRBV4-2 and TRBJ2-5; 10 bases are a match to TRBD2. V shed 4 bases and J 2 bases; nucleotides not matched to a gene: 10. The CDR3 has 17 amino acids. Germline CDR1 LGHNA, CDR2 YNFKEQ. CDR3 DNA: TGTGCCAGCAGCCCGCTGACTAGCGGGTCTCGACAAGAGACCCAGTACTTC. Translated: CASSPLTSGSRQETQYF.

This clone came up a few times. This sequence joins TRBV2 and TRBJ1-1; 9 nucleotides align to TRBD1. Unmatched junction bases numbered 5, after V lost 4 bases and J lost 5 bases. Germline CDR1 and CDR2: SNHLY and FYNNEI. This CDR3 has 14 amino acids. CDR3 in amino acids: CASSGTGVGTEAFF. The CDR3 region has the DNA TGTGCCAGCAGTGGGACAGGGGTGGGAACTGAAGCTTTCTTT.

Only a few counts were recorded for this clone. This chain joins TRBV5-1 and TRBJ2-3; 8 bases are shared with TRBD1. CDR1 SGHRS and CDR2 YFSETQ come from the germline V gene. V shed 4 bases, J shed 2 bases, and the junction held 9 bases outside the gene matches. This CDR3 has 16 amino acids. In nucleotides, the CDR3 is TGCGCCAGCAGCCCCGGACAGGGACCCTCCACAGATACGCAGTATTTT. Its translation: CASSPGQGPSTDTQYF.

The chain links TRBV9 to TRBJ2-7; 8 nucleotides align to TRBD1. Trimming took 3 bases from V and 6 from J; bases not matched to a gene: 8. CDR1 and CDR2 from the germline V gene are SGDLS and YYNGEE. The CDR3 runs 14 residues. CDR3 protein: CASSGGQGIGEQYF. For the CDR3, the DNA is TGTGCCAGCAGCGGAGGACAGGGAATCGGCGAGCAGTACTTC.

This clone was detected a few times. The genes are TRBV5-1 and TRBJ2-7, with 14 bases fitting TRBD2. CDR1 is SGHRS and CDR2 is YFSETQ in the germline V gene. The CDR3 length is 18 residues. V dropped 2 bases and J dropped 5; count of bases not matched to a gene: 12. CDR3 amino acids: CASSFFSGTSGSSNEQYF. The CDR3 nucleotides are TGCGCCAGCAGCTTCTTTTCCGGGACTAGCGGGAGTAGCAACGAGCAGTACTTC.

This clone was detected only a few times. The chain employs TRBV19 and TRBJ1-2, with TRBD1 matching over 8 bases. V shed 2 bases and J 3 bases; nucleotides not matched to a gene: 2. Germline CDR1 reads LNHDA; CDR2 reads SQIVND (reference sequence). This CDR3 has 14 residues. CDR3 DNA: TGTGCCAGTAGTATACAGGGGGCCGACTATGGCTACACCTTC. This translates into CASSIQGADYGYTF.

This clone occurred a few times. V gene TRBV7-3 combines with J gene TRBJ1-2; 7 bases fit TRBD1. The germline V gene encodes CDR1 SGHTA and CDR2 FQGTGA. This CDR3 spans 13 amino acids. With 5 bases clipped from V and 9 bases from J, the junction kept 9 bases outside the gene matches. The CDR3 region has the DNA TGTGCCAGCAGCCCCTCGGGACAGTCGCGCTACACCTTC. Translated, it gives CASSPSGQSRYTF.